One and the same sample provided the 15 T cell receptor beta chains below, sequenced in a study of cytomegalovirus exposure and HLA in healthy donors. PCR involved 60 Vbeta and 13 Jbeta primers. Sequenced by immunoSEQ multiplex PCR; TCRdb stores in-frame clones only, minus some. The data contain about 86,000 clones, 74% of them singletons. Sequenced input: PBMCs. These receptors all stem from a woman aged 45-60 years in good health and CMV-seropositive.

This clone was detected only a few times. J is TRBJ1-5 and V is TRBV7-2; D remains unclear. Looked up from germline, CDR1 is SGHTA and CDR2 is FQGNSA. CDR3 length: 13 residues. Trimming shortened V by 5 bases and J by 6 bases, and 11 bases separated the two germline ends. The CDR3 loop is CASSPGLTQPQHF. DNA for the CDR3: TGTGCCAGCAGCCCTGGACTGACTCAGCCCCAGCATTTT.

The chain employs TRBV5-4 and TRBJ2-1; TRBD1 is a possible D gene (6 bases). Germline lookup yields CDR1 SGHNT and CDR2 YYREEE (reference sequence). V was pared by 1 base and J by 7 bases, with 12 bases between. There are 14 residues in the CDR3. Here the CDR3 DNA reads TGTGCCAGCAGCTTGATTGGGCAGGGGAATGAGCAGTTCTTC. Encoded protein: CASSLIGQGNEQFF.

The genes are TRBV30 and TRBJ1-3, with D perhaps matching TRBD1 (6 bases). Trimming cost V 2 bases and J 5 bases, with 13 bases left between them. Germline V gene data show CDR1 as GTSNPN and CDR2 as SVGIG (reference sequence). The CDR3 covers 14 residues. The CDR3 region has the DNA TGTGCCTGGAGTTCCCTTACAGGGCGAAACACCATATATTTT. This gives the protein CAWSSLTGRNTIYF.

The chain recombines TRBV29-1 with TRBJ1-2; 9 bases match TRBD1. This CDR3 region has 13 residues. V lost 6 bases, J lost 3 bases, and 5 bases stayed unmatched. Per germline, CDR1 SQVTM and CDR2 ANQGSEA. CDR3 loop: CSVGTGLDYGYTF. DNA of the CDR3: TGCAGCGTGGGGACAGGGTTGGACTATGGCTACACCTTC.

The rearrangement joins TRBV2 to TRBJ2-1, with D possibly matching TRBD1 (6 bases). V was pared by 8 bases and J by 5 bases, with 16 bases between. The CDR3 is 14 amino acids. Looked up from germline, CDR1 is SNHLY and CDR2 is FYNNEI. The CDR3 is CASDDRRVHNEQFF. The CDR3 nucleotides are TGTGCCAGCGACGACAGGAGAGTCCACAATGAGCAGTTCTTC. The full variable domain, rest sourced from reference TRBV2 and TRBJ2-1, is EPEVTQTPSHQVTQMGQEVILRCVPISNHLYFYWYRQILGQKVEFLVSFYNNEISEKSEIFDDQFSVERPDGSNFTLKIRSTKLEDSAMYFCASDDRRVHNEQFFGPGTRLTVL.

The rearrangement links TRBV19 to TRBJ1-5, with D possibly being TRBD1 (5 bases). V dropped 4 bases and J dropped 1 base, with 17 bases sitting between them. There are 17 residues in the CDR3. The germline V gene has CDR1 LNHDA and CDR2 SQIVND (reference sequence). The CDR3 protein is CASSTSPPTVSNQPQHF. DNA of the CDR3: TGTGCCAGTAGTACCAGCCCCCCGACAGTCAGCAATCAGCCCCAGCATTTT.

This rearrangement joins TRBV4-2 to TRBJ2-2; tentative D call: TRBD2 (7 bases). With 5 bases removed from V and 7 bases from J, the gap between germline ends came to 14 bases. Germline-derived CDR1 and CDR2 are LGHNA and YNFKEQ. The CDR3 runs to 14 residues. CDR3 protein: CASSKWEGDGELFF. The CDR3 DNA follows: TGTGCCAGCAGCAAATGGGAGGGGGACGGGGAGCTGTTTTTT.

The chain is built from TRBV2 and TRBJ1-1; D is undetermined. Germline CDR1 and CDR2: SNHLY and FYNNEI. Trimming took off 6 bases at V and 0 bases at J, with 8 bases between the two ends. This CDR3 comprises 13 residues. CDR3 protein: CASRLAMNTEAFF. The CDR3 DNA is TGTGCCAGCAGATTAGCTATGAACACTGAAGCTTTCTTT.

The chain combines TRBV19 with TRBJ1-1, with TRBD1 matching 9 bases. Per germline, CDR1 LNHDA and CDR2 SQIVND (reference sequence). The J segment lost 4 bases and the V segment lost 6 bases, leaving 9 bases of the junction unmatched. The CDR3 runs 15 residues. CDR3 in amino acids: CASRRDRVQGTEAFF. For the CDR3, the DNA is TGTGCCAGTAGGAGGGACAGGGTTCAGGGCACTGAAGCTTTCTTT.

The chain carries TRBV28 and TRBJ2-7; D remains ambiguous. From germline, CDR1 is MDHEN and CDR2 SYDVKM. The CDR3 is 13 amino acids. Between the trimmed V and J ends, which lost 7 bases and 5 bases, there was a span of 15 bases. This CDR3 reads CASMRGSTHEQYF. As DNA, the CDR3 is TGTGCCAGCATGCGCGGCTCAACCCACGAGCAGTACTTC.

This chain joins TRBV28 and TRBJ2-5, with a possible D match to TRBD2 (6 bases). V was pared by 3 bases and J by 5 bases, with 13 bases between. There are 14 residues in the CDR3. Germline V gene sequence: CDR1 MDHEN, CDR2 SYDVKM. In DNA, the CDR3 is TGTGCCAGCAGTTTCCCCCGACGGGAGGAGACCCAGTACTTC. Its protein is CASSFPRREETQYF.

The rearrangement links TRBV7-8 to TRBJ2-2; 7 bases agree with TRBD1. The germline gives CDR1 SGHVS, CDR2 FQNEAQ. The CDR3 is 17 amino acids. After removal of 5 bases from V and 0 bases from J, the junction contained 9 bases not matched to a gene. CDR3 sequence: CASSPFLGQTNTGELFF. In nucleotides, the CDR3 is TGTGCCAGCAGCCCCTTTCTGGGACAGACGAACACCGGGGAGCTGTTTTTT.

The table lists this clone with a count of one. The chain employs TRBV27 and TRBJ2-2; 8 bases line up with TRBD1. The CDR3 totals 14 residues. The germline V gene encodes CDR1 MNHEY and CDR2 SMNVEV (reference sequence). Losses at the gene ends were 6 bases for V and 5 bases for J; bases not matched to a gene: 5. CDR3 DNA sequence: TGTGCCAGCAGGTTGACAGGGGTAACCGGGGAGCTGTTTTTT. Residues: CASRLTGVTGELFF.

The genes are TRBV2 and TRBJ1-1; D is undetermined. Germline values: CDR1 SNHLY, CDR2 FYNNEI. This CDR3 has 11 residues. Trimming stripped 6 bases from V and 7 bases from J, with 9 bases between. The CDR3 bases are TGTGCCAGCAGAGTCAGGCTTGAAGCTTTCTTT. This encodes CASRVRLEAFF.

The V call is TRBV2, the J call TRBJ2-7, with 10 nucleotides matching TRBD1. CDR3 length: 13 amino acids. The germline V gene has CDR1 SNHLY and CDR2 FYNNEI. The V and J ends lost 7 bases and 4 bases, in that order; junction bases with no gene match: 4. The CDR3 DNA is TGTGCCAGCATGGACAGGGGGAAATACGAGCAGTACTTC. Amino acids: CASMDRGKYEQYF.